This entry features one T cell receptor beta chain sequence. Its antigen is still unknown. Time point given: blood 2 weeks post-SBRT. As for treatment: 15 Gy SBRT to primary tumor, nephrectomy 4 weeks later. Radiation-treated patients gave blood at baseline, week 2 and week 4. The tumor was a clear cell renal cell carcinoma. This entry is derived from a study of radiation and T cells in renal cell carcinoma. The protocol was immunoSEQ multiplex PCR, while the TCRdb copy is restricted to in-frame clones and leaves out a portion. The table lists some 70,000 clones, about 81% of them singletons. Study conclusions and caveats: In blood, top tumor clones expanded by 2 weeks, shrinking by 4.

With V trimmed by 2 bases and J by 8 bases, 11 bases remained unmatched. CDR1 is LGHNT, CDR2 FRNRAP, per germline. The CDR3 totals 16 residues. The rearrangement joins TRBV12-5 to TRBJ1-2; 10 bases align to TRBD1. This TCR derives from a man in his fifties or sixties with renal cell carcinoma. Sequenced material: blood, taken from a patient whose treatment included radiotherapy and nephrectomy. The CDR3 nucleotides are TGTGCTAGTGGTTTGTCTCGGACAGGGGGAATCCAAGGCTACACCTTC. This encodes CASGLSRTGGIQGYTF.